The present entry profiles one TCR beta chain with its context. Its antigen is not identified. The data belong to a study of CD8 T cells in ankylosing spondylitis. General study findings and limits: Some motif variants had been reported before (in reactive arthritis synovial fluid and blood). What appeared characteristic of ankylosing spondylitis blood was a TCR beta motif of eight highly homologous variants.

Quantitative 5'-RACE with molecular barcodes produced the TCR beta libraries. MiXCR, run by TCRdb on the 5' RACE reads, gives a single entry per CDR3 protein. The data show around 480,000 distinct CDR3 sequences, 17% seen once. The source material was blood, either unsorted or a sorted T cell fraction (not recorded which). The clonotype comes from a male donor with ankylosing spondylitis.

In nucleotides, the CDR3 is TGTGCCAGCCGACCGGGGGAGGAATCACCCCTCCACTTT. Encoded protein: CASRPGEESPLHF. J is TRBJ1-6 and V is TRBV7-9; weak D call: TRBD1 (5 bases). The CDR3 is made up of 13 amino acids. Trimming shortened V by 8 bases and J by 10 bases, and 15 bases separated the two germline ends. Germline-derived CDR1 and CDR2 are SEHNR and FQNEAQ (reference sequence). The full variable domain, in which reference TRBV7-9 and TRBJ1-6 provide the parts outside the CDR3, is DTGVSQNPRHKITKRGQNVTFRCDPISEHNRLYWYRQTLGQGPEFLTYFQNEAQLEKSRLLSDRFSAERPKGSFSTLEIQRTEQGDSAMYLCASRPGEESPLHFGNGTRLTVT.